These 12 T cell receptor beta chains share one sample of origin, sequenced in a study of spatial heterogeneity in lung cancer. One entry per CDR3 protein, called by TCRdb with MiXCR from the 5' RACE reads. The data hold roughly 70,000 distinct CDR3 sequences, with about an eighth observed a single time. Regarding time point: sample taken at primary tumor resection. From tumor, nontumor lung or frozen PBMC, whole RNA was taken unsorted for sequencing. The material sequenced was PBMCs, taken at surgery. The receptors derive from a male donor with early-stage non-small cell lung cancer.

Worth noting for this clonotype: The junction does not match germline at one end; this may be a read error. The chain combines TRBV20-1 with TRBJ1-4; 7 nucleotides align to TRBD1. The CDR3 loop spans 12 amino acids. The germline V gene has CDR1 DFQATT and CDR2 SNEGSKA (reference sequence). The CDR3 spells CSALTGIERLFF. CDR3 sequence (DNA): TGCAGTGCCTTGACAGGGATTGAAAGACTGTTTTTT.

This clonotype was counted only a few times. The gene calls are TRBV6-5 and TRBJ1-2; 8 nucleotides match TRBD1. J gave up 6 bases and V 0 bases, and 3 bases lay outside the gene matches. CDR1 and CDR2 from the germline V gene are MNHEY and SVGAGI. The CDR3 runs to 14 residues. CDR3 residues: CASSYSTGVDGYTF. The CDR3 region has the DNA TGTGCCAGCAGTTACTCGACAGGGGTTGATGGCTACACCTTC.

CDR3 in amino acids: CASSSGPSGEQFF. The DNA of the CDR3 is TGTGCCAGCAGCTCTGGGCCCTCTGGCGAGCAGTTCTTC. The chain is built from TRBV12-3 or TRBV12-4 and TRBJ2-1; D gene uncertain. The CDR3 sequence is 13 residues long. The V end was cut by 6 bases, the J end by 10 bases, with 16 bases between.

This clonotype was counted between two and nine times. This chain links TRBV7-6 with TRBJ2-5, with TRBD1 matching over 7 bases. The germline V gene encodes CDR1 SGHVS and CDR2 FNYEAQ. The CDR3 has 15 amino acids. With 8 bases clipped from V and 2 bases from J, the junction kept 11 bases outside the gene matches. CDR3 protein: CASRGYRGQQETQYF. In DNA, the CDR3 is TGTGCCAGCCGCGGTTACAGGGGTCAGCAAGAGACCCAGTACTTC.

By sample fraction, this clonotype is medium-sized. CDR3 nucleotides: TGCAGCGTCCTCCCGGACGGGTCCTACGAGCAGTACTTC. It encodes CSVLPDGSYEQYF. The chain is built from TRBV29-1 and TRBJ2-7; D gene ambiguous. The CDR3 spans 13 residues. Trimming stripped 6 bases from V and 1 base from J, with 13 bases between. CDR1 is SQVTM, CDR2 ANQGSEA, per germline.

This clonotype was seen many times. The chain carries TRBV11-3 and TRBJ2-7; perhaps D is TRBD1 or TRBD2 (8 bases each). Germline CDR1 SGHNT, CDR2 YENEEA. CDR3 length equals 16 residues. Trimming pared 7 bases from V and 1 base from J, leaving 20 bases between. The CDR3 loop is CASTRRGDRFSYEQYF. The CDR3 coding sequence is TGTGCCAGCACCCGGCGGGGGGACAGGTTTTCCTACGAGCAGTACTTC. Variable domain in full (rest from reference TRBV11-3 and TRBJ2-7): EAGVVQSPRYKIIEKKQPVAFWCNPISGHNTLYWYLQNLGQGPELLIRYENEEAVDDSQLPKDRFSAERLKGVDSTLKIQPAELGDSAVYLCASTRRGDRFSYEQYFGPGTRLTVT.

The chain has TRBV15 and TRBJ1-1; tentative D call: TRBD1 (5 bases). V was shortened by 1 base and J by 1 base, with 13 bases between the two germline ends. Germline V CDR1 and CDR2: LNHNV, YYDKDF (reference sequence). The CDR3 loop spans 16 amino acids. The CDR3 DNA sequence: TGTGCCACCAGCAGAGCCCAGGGTGGGAGGAACACTGAAGCTTTCTTT. Protein sequence: CATSRAQGGRNTEAFF.

This clonotype was counted between two and nine times. V gene TRBV5-5 combines with J gene TRBJ2-7; the D gene is possibly TRBD2 (5 bases). The V gene lost 4 bases and the J gene lost 0 bases, with 17 bases spanning the gap. The CDR3 runs to 16 residues. CDR1 SGHKS and CDR2 YYEKEE come from the germline V gene (reference sequence). CDR3 protein: CASSGGPAPFSYEQYF. CDR3 nucleotides: TGTGCCAGCAGCGGCGGGCCAGCCCCATTCTCCTACGAGCAGTACTTC.

The chain links TRBV19 to TRBJ2-6; no firm D call. The germline V gene encodes CDR1 LNHDA and CDR2 SQIVND (reference sequence). Trimming cost V 3 bases and J 0 bases, with 6 bases left between them. This CDR3 contains 15 residues. CDR3 in amino acids: CASSIFPSGANVLTF. DNA of the CDR3: TGTGCCAGTAGTATCTTCCCCTCTGGGGCCAACGTCCTGACTTTC.

This clonotype was recorded many times. This rearrangement joins TRBV18 to TRBJ2-7, with 7 positions matching TRBD1. This CDR3 is built from 15 residues. Germline loops: CDR1 KGHSH, CDR2 LQKENI. After removal of 3 bases from V and 5 bases from J, the junction contained 10 bases not matched to a gene. As DNA, the CDR3 is TGTGCCAGCTCACCTACCGGGACAGTTCGAAACGAGCAGTACTTC. This translates into CASSPTGTVRNEQYF.

J is TRBJ2-5 and V is TRBV7-2; 9 positions agree with TRBD2. V was pared by 1 base and J by 7 bases, with 16 bases of the junction left unmatched. Germline CDR1 SGHTA, CDR2 FQGNSA. This CDR3 has 18 amino acids. This CDR3 reads CASSLGLAGLPAGWTQYF. The CDR3 DNA reads as TGTGCCAGCAGCTTAGGGCTAGCGGGGCTTCCCGCGGGCTGGACCCAGTACTTC. The whole variable domain, filled in from reference TRBV7-2 and TRBJ2-5, reads GAGVSQSPSNKVTEKGKDVELRCDPISGHTALYWYRQSLGQGLEFLIYFQGNSAPDKSGLPSDRFSAERTGGSVSTLTIQRTQQEDSAVYLCASSLGLAGLPAGWTQYFGPGTRLLVL.

This clonotype was seen a few times. The J gene is TRBJ1-3, the V gene TRBV7-2; no clear D gene. Germline V gene lookup returns CDR1 SGHTA and CDR2 FQGNSA. This CDR3 has 14 residues. The V and J ends lost 6 bases and 1 base respectively, with 10 bases between them. In DNA, the CDR3 is TGTGCCAGCAGAGGGATAGGGTCTGGAAACACCATATATTTT. Its translation is CASRGIGSGNTIYF.